One sample yielded the 12 T cell receptor beta chains listed below, sequenced in a study of blood T cell repertoires in COVID-19. TCRdb's copy holds only in-frame clones and misses some; the assay was immunoSEQ multiplex PCR. This table holds fewer than 65,000 clones, 90% found once. Material for sequencing was peripheral blood. These receptors came from a human donor in a cohort sampled during active COVID-19.

The rearrangement links TRBV10-3 to TRBJ2-3; TRBD2 matches at 7 bases. This CDR3 comprises 15 residues. Germline V lookup: CDR1 ENHRY, CDR2 SYGVKD. V shed 4 bases and J 2 bases; nucleotides not matched to a gene: 6. The CDR3 region is CAISGASGITDTQYF. CDR3 bases: TGTGCCATCAGTGGGGCTAGCGGAATCACAGATACGCAGTATTTT.

This chain links TRBV28 with TRBJ1-5; 7 bases match TRBD1. CDR1 and CDR2 (germline): MDHEN, SYDVKM. The CDR3 has 15 amino acids. With V trimmed by 3 bases and J by 6 bases, 8 bases remained unmatched. The CDR3 DNA is TGTGCCAGCAGTTTGGGACAGACGCGGAGTCAGCCCCAGCATTTT. Translating it yields CASSLGQTRSQPQHF.

The rearrangement links TRBV18 to TRBJ2-7; no definite D call. Germline CDR1 reads KGHSH; CDR2 reads LQKENI. Trimming took 6 bases from V and 5 from J, leaving 11 bases between them. The CDR3 is made up of 12 amino acids. The CDR3 loop reads CASSPSRDEQYV. The CDR3 DNA is TGTGCCAGCTCCCCCTCCCGGGACGAGCAGTACGTC.

This chain links TRBV7-9 with TRBJ2-6; D may be TRBD2 (6 bases). The length of the CDR3 is 16 residues. CDR1 and CDR2 (germline): SEHNR, FQNEAQ (reference sequence). V shed 6 bases and J shed 4 bases, with 16 bases lying between them. CDR3 amino acids: CASSPGRDLGANVLTF. In DNA, the CDR3 is TGTGCCAGCAGTCCTGGCAGGGACTTGGGGGCCAACGTCCTGACTTTC.

Here the CDR3 reads CASSRGQGAGDTQYF. The DNA for the CDR3 is TGTGCCAGCAGTCGGGGACAGGGGGCAGGTGATACGCAGTATTTT. This chain connects TRBV27 to TRBJ2-3; 12 nucleotides match TRBD1. Trimming took 5 bases from V and 6 from J; bases not matched to a gene: 6. Germline CDR1 and CDR2: MNHEY and SMNVEV (reference sequence). The CDR3 loop spans 15 amino acids.

The CDR3 sequence is CASSRTGRSTEAFF. CDR3 DNA: TGTGCCAGCAGCCGGACAGGACGGTCCACTGAAGCTTTCTTT. This rearrangement joins TRBV11-3 to TRBJ1-1; 7 bases are a match to TRBD1. CDR1 is SGHNT and CDR2 is YENEEA in the germline V gene. The CDR3 extends over 14 amino acids. Losses at the gene ends were 5 bases for V and 4 bases for J; bases not matched to a gene: 7. Full variable domain (rest looked up from reference TRBV11-3 and TRBJ1-1): EAGVVQSPRYKIIEKKQPVAFWCNPISGHNTLYWYLQNLGQGPELLIRYENEEAVDDSQLPKDRFSAERLKGVDSTLKIQPAELGDSAVYLCASSRTGRSTEAFFGQGTRLTVV.

The chain couples TRBV19 to TRBJ1-2; no reliable D call. Trimming pared 5 bases from V and 1 base from J, leaving 14 bases between. The CDR3 loop spans 15 amino acids. Germline V gene lookup returns CDR1 LNHDA and CDR2 SQIVND (reference sequence). In DNA form, the CDR3 reads TGTGCCAGTAGTCAATCGACGGGATTTAACTATGGCTACACCTTC. It yields the protein CASSQSTGFNYGYTF.

V is TRBV7-9 and J is TRBJ1-2, with 7 bases identical to TRBD1. The V and J ends lost 2 bases and 4 bases, in that order; junction bases with no gene match: 4. This CDR3 spans 14 amino acids. From germline, CDR1 is SEHNR and CDR2 FQNEAQ (reference sequence). CDR3 sequence (DNA): TGTGCCAGCAGCTTAACAGGGGCGGGCTATGGCTACACCTTC. Its protein is CASSLTGAGYGYTF.

This sequence joins TRBV10-3 and TRBJ2-2; 7 nucleotides agree with TRBD1. V lost 10 bases to trimming and J lost 5 bases; unmatched junction nucleotides: 16. This CDR3 spans 16 amino acids. From germline, CDR1 is ENHRY and CDR2 SYGVKD. The CDR3 nucleotides read TGTGCCAGTAGACCGGGACAGCTGTCGGGTACCGGGGAGCTGTTTTTT. Translating it yields CASRPGQLSGTGELFF.

Concerning this clone itself: Germline and junction disagree at one end, which may indicate a read error. The J gene is TRBJ1-2, the V gene TRBV10-3; no definite D call. Germline-derived CDR1 and CDR2 are ENHRY and SYGVKD. The CDR3 length is 13 residues. The CDR3 nucleotides are TGTGCCATCAGTGAGTCAGGTACACCGACTTCACCTTTC. Its translation is CAISESGTPTSPF.

J is TRBJ1-1 and V is TRBV5-5; D is unresolved. Per germline, CDR1 SGHKS and CDR2 YYEKEE (reference sequence). The CDR3 runs 13 residues. The germline V and J ends were trimmed by 2 bases and 1 base, with 6 bases remaining between them. This CDR3 is CASSFLWNTEAFF. CDR3 in DNA: TGTGCCAGCAGCTTTTTATGGAACACTGAAGCTTTCTTT.

This chain connects TRBV6-1 to TRBJ1-5; no clear D. The germline gives CDR1 MNHNS, CDR2 SASEGT. The CDR3 is made up of 15 amino acids. V was cut by 0 bases and J by 6 bases, with 12 bases left in between. The CDR3 nucleotides read TGTGCCAGCAGTGAAGCTTTTCGCGGAGGTCAGCCCCAGCATTTT. It is translated as CASSEAFRGGQPQHF.